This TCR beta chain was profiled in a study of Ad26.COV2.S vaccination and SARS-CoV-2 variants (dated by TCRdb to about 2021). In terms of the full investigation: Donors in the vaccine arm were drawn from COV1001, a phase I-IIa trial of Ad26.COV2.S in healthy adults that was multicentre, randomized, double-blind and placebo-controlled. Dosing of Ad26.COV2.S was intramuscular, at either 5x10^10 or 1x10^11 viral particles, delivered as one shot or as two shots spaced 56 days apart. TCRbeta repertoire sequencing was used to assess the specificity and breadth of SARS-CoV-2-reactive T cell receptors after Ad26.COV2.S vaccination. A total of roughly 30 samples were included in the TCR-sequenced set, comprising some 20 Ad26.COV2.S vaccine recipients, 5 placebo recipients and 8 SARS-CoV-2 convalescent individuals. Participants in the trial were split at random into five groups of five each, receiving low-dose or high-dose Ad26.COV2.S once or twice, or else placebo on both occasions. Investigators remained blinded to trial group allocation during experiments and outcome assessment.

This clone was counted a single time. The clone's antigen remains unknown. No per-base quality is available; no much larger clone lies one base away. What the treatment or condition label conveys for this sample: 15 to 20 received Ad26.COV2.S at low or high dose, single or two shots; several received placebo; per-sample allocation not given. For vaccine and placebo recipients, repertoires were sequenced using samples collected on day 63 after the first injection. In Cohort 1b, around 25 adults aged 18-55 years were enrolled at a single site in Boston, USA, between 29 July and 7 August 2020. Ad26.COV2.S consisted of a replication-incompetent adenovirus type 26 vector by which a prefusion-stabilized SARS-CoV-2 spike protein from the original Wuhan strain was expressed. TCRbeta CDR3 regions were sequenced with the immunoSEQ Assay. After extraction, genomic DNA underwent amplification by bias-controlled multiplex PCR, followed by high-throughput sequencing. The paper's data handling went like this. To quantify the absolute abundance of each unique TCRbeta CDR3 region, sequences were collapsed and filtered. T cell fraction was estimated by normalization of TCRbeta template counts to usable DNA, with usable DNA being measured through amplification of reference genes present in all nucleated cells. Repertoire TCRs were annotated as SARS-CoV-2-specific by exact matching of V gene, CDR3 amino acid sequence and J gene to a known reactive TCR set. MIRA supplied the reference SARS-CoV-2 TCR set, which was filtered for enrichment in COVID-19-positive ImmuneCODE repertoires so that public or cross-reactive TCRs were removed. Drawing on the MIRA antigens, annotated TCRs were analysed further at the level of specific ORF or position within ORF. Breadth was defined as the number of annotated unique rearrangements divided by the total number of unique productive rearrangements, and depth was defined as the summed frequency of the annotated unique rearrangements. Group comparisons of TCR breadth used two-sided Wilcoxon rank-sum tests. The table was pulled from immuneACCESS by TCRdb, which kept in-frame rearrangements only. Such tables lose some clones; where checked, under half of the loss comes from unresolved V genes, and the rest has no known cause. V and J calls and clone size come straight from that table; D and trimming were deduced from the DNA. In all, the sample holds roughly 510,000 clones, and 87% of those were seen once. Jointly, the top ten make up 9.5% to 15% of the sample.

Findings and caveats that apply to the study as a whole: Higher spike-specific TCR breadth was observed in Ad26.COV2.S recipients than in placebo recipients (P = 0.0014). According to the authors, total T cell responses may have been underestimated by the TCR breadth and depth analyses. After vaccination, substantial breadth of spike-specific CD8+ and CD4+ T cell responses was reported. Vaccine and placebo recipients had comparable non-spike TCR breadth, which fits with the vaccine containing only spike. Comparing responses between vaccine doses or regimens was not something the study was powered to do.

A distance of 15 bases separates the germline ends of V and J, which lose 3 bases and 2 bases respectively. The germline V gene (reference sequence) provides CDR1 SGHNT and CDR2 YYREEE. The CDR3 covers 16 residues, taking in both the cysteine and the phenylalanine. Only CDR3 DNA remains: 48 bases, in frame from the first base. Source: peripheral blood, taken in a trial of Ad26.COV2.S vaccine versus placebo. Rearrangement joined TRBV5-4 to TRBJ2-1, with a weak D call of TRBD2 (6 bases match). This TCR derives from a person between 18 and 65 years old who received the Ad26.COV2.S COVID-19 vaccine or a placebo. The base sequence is TGTGCCAGCAGCTCCGGGAGTAGCGCCACCTACAATGAGCAGTTCTTC. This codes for CASSSGSSATYNEQFF.